One and the same sample provided the 9 T cell receptor beta chains below, sequenced in a study of T-cell reconstitution after alpha-beta-depleted transplantation in children. Researchers prepared the TCRbeta library using unique molecular identifiers, the study reports. TCRdb called the PCR reads again in MiXCR, with one record for every CDR3 protein. The sample shows about 830,000 distinct CDR3 sequences, about 15% of them seen only once. This sample comprised PBMCs, mostly from graft donor cells, obtained 360 days after TCRalphabeta/CD19-depleted stem cell transplant. The receptors were gathered from a male patient younger than 18 who had a stem cell transplant for acute lymphoblastic leukemia, so the T cells may come from the graft donor.

In its sample, this clonotype was seen a few times. J is TRBJ2-1 and V is TRBV24-1, with TRBD1 identical over 11 bases. CDR3 length equals 17 residues. J was trimmed by 8 bases and V by 0 bases; bases with no gene match: 8. Germline V CDR1 and CDR2: KGHDR, SFDVKD. CDR3: CATSDLRRTGGTDEQFF. The CDR3 bases are TGTGCCACCAGTGATTTGCGAAGGACAGGGGGCACGGATGAGCAGTTCTTC.

This clonotype was seen only once. The V call is TRBV7-6, the J call TRBJ2-6; 8 bases fit TRBD1. The CDR3 totals 18 residues. Germline V CDR1 and CDR2: SGHVS, FNYEAQ. With V trimmed by 3 bases and J by 1 base, 8 bases remained unmatched. CDR3 nucleotides: TGTGCCAGCAGCTTCAGGGGGCGTGGGGAATCTGGGGCCAACGTCCTGACTTTC. It translates to CASSFRGRGESGANVLTF.

The V call is TRBV10-3, the J call TRBJ2-3; 10 bases are shared with TRBD2. Looked up from germline, CDR1 is ENHRY and CDR2 is SYGVKD. The CDR3 is 16 amino acids. Unmatched junction bases numbered 6, after V lost 3 bases and J lost 3 bases. Here the CDR3 DNA reads TGTGCCATCAGTGATCCTAGCGGGAGCCCGACAGATACGCAGTATTTT. It is translated as CAISDPSGSPTDTQYF.

The genes are TRBV12-3 or TRBV12-4 and TRBJ2-7; tentative D call: TRBD2 (5 bases). The CDR3 contains 11 residues. Trimming took off 3 bases at V and 8 bases at J, with 8 bases between the two ends. The DNA for the CDR3 is TGTGCCAGCAGTTTCGGGAACCAGCAGTACTTC. Translation gives CASSFGNQQYF.

In this sample, this clonotype turned up many times. The V gene is TRBV29-1, the J gene TRBJ2-5; unclear D gene. V was clipped by 2 bases and J by 3 bases, with 7 bases between them. CDR3 size: 12 residues. CDR1 is SQVTM and CDR2 is ANQGSEA in the germline V gene. The CDR3 protein is CSVERNEETQYF. The CDR3 DNA is TGCAGCGTTGAACGGAACGAAGAGACCCAGTACTTC.

This clonotype has only a few counts. The rearrangement uses TRBV18 and TRBJ2-3; no definite D call. Germline lookup yields CDR1 KGHSH and CDR2 LQKENI. V dropped 3 bases and J dropped 2 bases, with 6 bases sitting between them. The CDR3 is 13 residues long. The CDR3, as DNA: TGTGCCAGCTCACCGGCAGACACAGATACGCAGTATTTT. Translation: CASSPADTDTQYF.

In its sample, this clonotype was seen a few times. The chain uses TRBV5-1 and TRBJ2-1; 14 positions match TRBD2. Germline values: CDR1 SGHRS, CDR2 YFSETQ. The CDR3 covers 17 residues. V lost 7 bases to trimming and J lost 4 bases; unmatched junction nucleotides: 10. Here the CDR3 reads CASRWGLAGEDYNEQFF. CDR3 coding DNA: TGCGCCAGCCGGTGGGGACTAGCGGGAGAAGATTACAATGAGCAGTTCTTC.

The gene calls are TRBV11-2 and TRBJ1-5; D not resolved. The CDR3 runs to 15 residues. V was pared by 1 base and J by 4 bases, with 11 bases between. The germline gives CDR1 SGHAT, CDR2 FQNNGV. This chain's CDR3 is CASSLASGPNQPQHF. In DNA form, the CDR3 reads TGTGCCAGCAGCTTAGCTTCTGGGCCGAATCAGCCCCAGCATTTT.

This clonotype has just a few counts. The chain carries TRBV4-1 and TRBJ2-3; 8 nucleotides line up with TRBD2. The CDR3 loop spans 13 amino acids. J was trimmed by 2 bases and V by 10 bases; bases with no gene match: 5. Germline V gene sequence: CDR1 MGHRA, CDR2 YSYEKL. The CDR3 region is CATGLENTDTQYF. CDR3 DNA: TGCGCCACGGGACTAGAAAACACAGATACGCAGTATTTT.